Presented here are 14 T cell receptor beta chains from one specimen sequenced in a study of blood T cell repertoires in COVID-19. Only in-frame clones appear in the TCRdb table, and some are missing; sequencing was by immunoSEQ multiplex PCR. The sample holds some 300,000 clones, roughly 88% seen once. The sequencing input was PBMCs or T cells enriched from blood (not recorded which). These receptors were collected from a woman under 40 who had recovered from COVID-19.

The gene calls are TRBV7-9 and TRBJ1-1, with D unclear. Germline V gene lookup returns CDR1 SEHNR and CDR2 FQNEAQ (reference sequence). The CDR3 consists of 14 residues. The V end was cut by 1 base, the J end by 1 base, with 7 bases between. CDR3 protein: CASSLDVENTEAFF. CDR3 nucleotides: TGTGCCAGCAGCTTAGATGTAGAGAACACTGAAGCTTTCTTT.

The chain joins TRBV4-1 to TRBJ2-3, with 10 bases aligning to TRBD2. The CDR3 runs to 18 residues. Germline values: CDR1 MGHRA, CDR2 YSYEKL. After removal of 0 bases from V and 4 bases from J, the junction contained 10 bases not matched to a gene. The CDR3 bases are TGCGCCAGCAGCCAAGAGCGTTCGAGCGGGAGGGCAGCAGATACGCAGTATTTT. It specifies CASSQERSSGRAADTQYF.

The J gene is TRBJ1-3, the V gene TRBV25-1, with 8 bases fitting TRBD1. The CDR3 runs 16 residues. Germline values: CDR1 MGHDK, CDR2 SYGVNS. V trimming: 5 bases; J trimming: 2 bases; junction bases outside the gene matches: 8. CDR3 nucleotides: TGTGCCAGCAGTCAACAGGGGGGAACACCTGGAAACACCATATATTTT. It specifies CASSQQGGTPGNTIYF.

This chain connects TRBV19 to TRBJ1-2; D gene uncertain. V lost 3 bases and J lost 2, with 13 bases in between. The CDR3 spans 15 residues. Germline CDR1 reads LNHDA; CDR2 reads SQIVND (reference sequence). The CDR3 spells CASSIRGRRNYGYTF. DNA for the CDR3: TGTGCCAGTAGTATCCGAGGGCGCAGGAACTATGGCTACACCTTC.

The rearrangement uses TRBV11-2 and TRBJ1-6; no reliable D call. Germline assignment: CDR1 SGHAT and CDR2 FQNNGV. This CDR3 has 13 amino acids. Trimming removed 2 bases at V and 6 bases at J, with 5 bases between. CDR3 in DNA: TGTGCCAGCAGCTTACCCTTTAATTCACCCCTCCACTTT. Protein product: CASSLPFNSPLHF.

CDR3 amino acids: CASSLSGTSGAQETQYF. CDR3 in DNA: TGCGCCAGCAGCTTGAGCGGGACTAGCGGAGCCCAAGAGACCCAGTACTTC. The J gene is TRBJ2-5, the V gene TRBV5-1, with 11 bases aligning to TRBD2. CDR3 length equals 17 residues. Germline V CDR1 and CDR2: SGHRS, YFSETQ. After removal of 1 base from V and 1 base from J, the junction contained 6 bases not matched to a gene.

V gene TRBV10-3 combines with J gene TRBJ1-2, with 7 bases identical to TRBD1. With V trimmed by 3 bases and J by 4 bases, 8 bases remained unmatched. The CDR3 is 15 residues long. CDR1 is ENHRY, CDR2 SYGVKD, per germline. For the CDR3, the DNA is TGTGCCATCAGTGATCGTGGGACAGAGGGCTATGGCTACACCTTC. Translating it yields CAISDRGTEGYGYTF.

This rearrangement joins TRBV19 to TRBJ1-2; TRBD1 matches at 9 bases. Looked up from germline, CDR1 is LNHDA and CDR2 is SQIVND (reference sequence). The CDR3 length is 15 residues. The ends lost 6 bases at V and 4 bases at J; junction bases unmatched: 9. Here the CDR3 DNA reads TGTGCCAGTAGGTCCCGGGACAGGGTACGCTATGGCTACACCTTC. This codes for CASRSRDRVRYGYTF.

The rearrangement joins TRBV6-5 to TRBJ2-7; the match to TRBD1 covers 7 bases. The length of the CDR3 is 12 residues. The junction had 9 bases not matched to a gene; V was cut back by 7 bases and J by 9 bases. The germline V gene has CDR1 MNHEY and CDR2 SVGAGI. The chain's CDR3 is CASTRDRVWQYF. CDR3 nucleotide sequence: TGTGCCAGCACTCGGGACAGAGTTTGGCAGTACTTC.

J is TRBJ2-3 and V is TRBV7-3; TRBD1 matches 10 bases. The CDR3 is made up of 14 amino acids. With V trimmed by 5 bases and J by 6 bases, 5 bases remained unmatched. Germline-derived CDR1 and CDR2 are SGHTA and FQGTGA. The CDR3 sequence is CASSPGTGADTQYF. In nucleotides, the CDR3 is TGTGCCAGCAGCCCTGGGACAGGGGCGGATACGCAGTATTTT.

This clone was observed a few times. The chain employs TRBV25-1 and TRBJ1-1, with 9 bases aligning to TRBD1. CDR1 is MGHDK, CDR2 SYGVNS, per germline. The V segment lost 3 bases and the J segment 0 bases; nucleotides outside the gene matches: 8. This CDR3 has 17 residues. In DNA form, the CDR3 reads TGTGCCAGCAGTGATACCACAGGGGGCGAAATGAACACTGAAGCTTTCTTT. This sequence encodes CASSDTTGGEMNTEAFF.

This chain uses TRBV7-3 with TRBJ2-2; D remains ambiguous. CDR3 size: 15 residues. Between the trimmed V and J ends, which lost 2 bases and 5 bases, there was a span of 12 bases. Germline V gene sequence: CDR1 SGHTA, CDR2 FQGTGA. CDR3: CASSLLSTLTGELFF. The CDR3 DNA sequence: TGTGCCAGCAGCTTACTGTCAACGCTAACCGGGGAGCTGTTTTTT. Using reference TRBV7-3 and TRBJ2-2 for the parts outside the CDR3, the full variable domain is GAGVSQTPSNKVTEKGKYVELRCDPISGHTALYWYRQSLGQGPEFLIYFQGTGAADDSGLPNDRFFAVRPEGSVSTLKIQRTERGDSAVYLCASSLLSTLTGELFFGEGSRLTVL.

The V call is TRBV6-1, the J call TRBJ2-7; no firm D call. The CDR3 sequence is 12 residues long. Trimming stripped 2 bases from V and 4 bases from J, with 6 bases between. Germline V lookup: CDR1 MNHNS, CDR2 SASEGT. CDR3 sequence (DNA): TGTGCCAGCAGTGAAATCGTGTACGAGCAGTACTTC. This translates into CASSEIVYEQYF.

J is TRBJ1-2 and V is TRBV7-9; 7 bases map to TRBD1. Germline V lookup: CDR1 SEHNR, CDR2 FQNEAQ (reference sequence). J was trimmed by 5 bases and V by 0 bases; bases with no gene match: 6. There are 15 residues in the CDR3. The CDR3 reads CASSLAQGERYGYTF. Here the CDR3 DNA reads TGTGCCAGCAGCTTAGCGCAGGGGGAGCGGTATGGCTACACCTTC. Supplemented by reference TRBV7-9 and TRBJ1-2, the full variable domain reads DTGVSQNPRHKITKRGQNVTFRCDPISEHNRLYWYRQTLGQGPEFLTYFQNEAQLEKSRLLSDRFSAERPKGSFSTLEIQRTEQGDSAMYLCASSLAQGERYGYTFGSGTRLTVV.